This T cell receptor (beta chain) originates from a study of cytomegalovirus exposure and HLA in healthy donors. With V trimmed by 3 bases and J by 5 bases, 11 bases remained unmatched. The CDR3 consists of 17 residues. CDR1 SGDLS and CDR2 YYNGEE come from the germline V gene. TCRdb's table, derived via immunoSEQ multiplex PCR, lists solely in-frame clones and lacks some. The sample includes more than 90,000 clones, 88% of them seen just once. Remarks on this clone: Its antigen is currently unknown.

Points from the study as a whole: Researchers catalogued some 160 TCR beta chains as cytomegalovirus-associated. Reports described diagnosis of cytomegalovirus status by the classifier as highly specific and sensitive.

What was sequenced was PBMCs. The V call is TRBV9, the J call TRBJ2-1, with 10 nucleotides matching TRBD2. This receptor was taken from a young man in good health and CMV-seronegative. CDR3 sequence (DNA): TGTGCCAGCAGCGCTGATAGCGGGGGGAACATTAACAATGAGCAGTTCTTC. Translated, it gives CASSADSGGNINNEQFF.